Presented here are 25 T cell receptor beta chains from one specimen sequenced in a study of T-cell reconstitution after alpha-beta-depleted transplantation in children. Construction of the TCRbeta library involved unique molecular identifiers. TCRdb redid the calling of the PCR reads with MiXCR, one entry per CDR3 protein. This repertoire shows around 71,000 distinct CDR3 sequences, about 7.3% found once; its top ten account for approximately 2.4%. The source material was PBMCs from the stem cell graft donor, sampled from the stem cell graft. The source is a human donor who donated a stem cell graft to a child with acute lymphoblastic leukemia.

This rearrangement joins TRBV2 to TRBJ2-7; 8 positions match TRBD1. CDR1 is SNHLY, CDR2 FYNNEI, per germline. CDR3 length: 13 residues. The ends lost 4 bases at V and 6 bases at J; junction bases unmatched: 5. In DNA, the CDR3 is TGTGCCAGCAGTGCGACAGGGGATAGCGAGCAGTACTTC. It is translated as CASSATGDSEQYF.

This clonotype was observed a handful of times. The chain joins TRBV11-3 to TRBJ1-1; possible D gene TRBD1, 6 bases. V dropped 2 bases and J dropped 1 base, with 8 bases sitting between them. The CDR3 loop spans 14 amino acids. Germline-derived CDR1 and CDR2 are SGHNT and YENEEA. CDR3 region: CASSLRGENTEAFF. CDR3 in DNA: TGTGCCAGCAGCTTAAGGGGGGAGAACACTGAAGCTTTCTTT.

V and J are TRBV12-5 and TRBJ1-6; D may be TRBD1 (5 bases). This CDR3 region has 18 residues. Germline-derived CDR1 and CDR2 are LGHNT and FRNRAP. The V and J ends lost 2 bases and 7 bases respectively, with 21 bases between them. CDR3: CASGLTPYGTPKNSPLHF. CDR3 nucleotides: TGTGCTAGTGGTTTGACCCCCTACGGGACGCCTAAGAATTCACCCCTCCACTTT.

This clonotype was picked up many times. The CDR3 DNA follows: TGTGCCACCCCTTTACGCTGCCGGGGGAACCCCTTATCCCATTATGGCTACACCTTC. Translation gives CATPLRCRGNPLSHYGYTF. The chain combines TRBV27 with TRBJ1-2; TRBD1 is a possible D gene (5 bases). The CDR3 runs to 19 residues. Germline values: CDR1 MNHEY, CDR2 SMNVEV (reference sequence). Trimming stripped 10 bases from V and 5 bases from J, with 35 bases between.

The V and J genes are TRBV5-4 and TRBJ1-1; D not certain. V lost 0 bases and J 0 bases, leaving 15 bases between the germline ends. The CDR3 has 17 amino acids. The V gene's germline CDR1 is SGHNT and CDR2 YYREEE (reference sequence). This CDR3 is CASSLVGRFRVNTEAFF. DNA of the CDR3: TGTGCCAGCAGCTTGGTTGGGAGGTTTCGCGTGAACACTGAAGCTTTCTTT.

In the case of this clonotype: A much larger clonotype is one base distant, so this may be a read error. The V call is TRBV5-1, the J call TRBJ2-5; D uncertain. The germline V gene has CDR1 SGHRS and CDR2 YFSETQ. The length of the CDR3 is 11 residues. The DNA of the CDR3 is TGCGCCAGCAGCTTGACACAGACCCGGTACTTC. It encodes CASSLTQTRYF.

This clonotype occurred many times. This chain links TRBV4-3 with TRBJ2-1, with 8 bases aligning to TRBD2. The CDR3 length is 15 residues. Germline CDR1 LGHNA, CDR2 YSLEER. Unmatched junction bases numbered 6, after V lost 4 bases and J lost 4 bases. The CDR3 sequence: CASSPGASGYNEQFF. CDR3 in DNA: TGCGCCAGCAGCCCCGGGGCTAGCGGGTACAATGAGCAGTTCTTC.

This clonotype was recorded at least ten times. CDR3 sequence: CASSLDEEFNQPQHF. CDR3 nucleotides: TGTGCCAGCAGCTTGGACGAGGAGTTCAATCAGCCCCAGCATTTT. The chain joins TRBV11-2 to TRBJ1-5; D uncertain. Germline values: CDR1 SGHAT, CDR2 FQNNGV. This CDR3 comprises 15 residues. V lost 3 bases, J lost 3 bases, and 12 bases lay in between. The full variable domain, completed using reference TRBV11-2 and TRBJ1-5, is EAGVAQSPRYKIIEKRQSVAFWCNPISGHATLYWYQQILGQGPKLLIQFQNNGVVDDSQLPKDRFSAERLKGVDSTLKIQPAKLEDSAVYLCASSLDEEFNQPQHFGDGTRLSIL.

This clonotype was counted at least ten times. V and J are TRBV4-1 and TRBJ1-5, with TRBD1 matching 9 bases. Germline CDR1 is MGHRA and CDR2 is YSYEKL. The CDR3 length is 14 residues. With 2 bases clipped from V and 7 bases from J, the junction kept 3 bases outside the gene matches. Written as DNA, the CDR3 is TGCGCCAGCAGCCAACGGGACAGGGACCAGCCCCAGCATTTT. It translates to CASSQRDRDQPQHF.

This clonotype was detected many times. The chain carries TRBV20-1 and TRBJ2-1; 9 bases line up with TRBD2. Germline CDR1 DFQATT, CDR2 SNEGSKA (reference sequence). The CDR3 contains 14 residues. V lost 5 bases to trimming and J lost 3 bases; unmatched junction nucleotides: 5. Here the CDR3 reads CSAGERGDYNEQFF. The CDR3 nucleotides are TGCAGTGCTGGGGAGCGGGGGGACTACAATGAGCAGTTCTTC.

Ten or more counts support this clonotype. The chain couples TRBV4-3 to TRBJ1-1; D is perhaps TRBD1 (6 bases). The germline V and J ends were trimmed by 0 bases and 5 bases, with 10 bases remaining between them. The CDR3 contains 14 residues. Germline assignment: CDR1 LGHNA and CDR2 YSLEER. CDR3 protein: CASSQDRGLTEAFF. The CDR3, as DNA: TGCGCCAGCAGCCAAGACAGGGGATTAACTGAAGCTTTCTTT.

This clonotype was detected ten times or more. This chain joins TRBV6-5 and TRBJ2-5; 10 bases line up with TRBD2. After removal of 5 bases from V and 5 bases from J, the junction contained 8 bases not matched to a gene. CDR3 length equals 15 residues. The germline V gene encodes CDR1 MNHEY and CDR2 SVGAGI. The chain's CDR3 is CASSPSGGAVETQYF. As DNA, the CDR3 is TGTGCCAGCAGTCCCAGCGGGGGGGCCGTGGAGACCCAGTACTTC.

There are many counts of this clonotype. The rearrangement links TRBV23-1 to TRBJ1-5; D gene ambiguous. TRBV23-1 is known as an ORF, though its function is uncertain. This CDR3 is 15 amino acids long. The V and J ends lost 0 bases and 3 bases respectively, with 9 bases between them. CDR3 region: CASSQSWEDNQPQHF. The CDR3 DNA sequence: TGCGCCAGCAGTCAATCGTGGGAGGACAATCAGCCCCAGCATTTT.

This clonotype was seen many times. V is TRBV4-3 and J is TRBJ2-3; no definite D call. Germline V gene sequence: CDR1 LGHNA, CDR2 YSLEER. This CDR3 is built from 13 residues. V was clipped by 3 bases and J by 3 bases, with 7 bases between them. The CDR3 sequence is CASSHDGTDTQYF. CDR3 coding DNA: TGCGCCAGCAGCCACGACGGGACAGATACGCAGTATTTT.

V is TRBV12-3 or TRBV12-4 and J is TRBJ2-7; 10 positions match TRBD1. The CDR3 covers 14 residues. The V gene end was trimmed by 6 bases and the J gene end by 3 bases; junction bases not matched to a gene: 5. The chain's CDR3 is CASSPDRGIYEQYF. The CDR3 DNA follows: TGTGCCAGCAGCCCGGACAGGGGGATCTACGAGCAGTACTTC.

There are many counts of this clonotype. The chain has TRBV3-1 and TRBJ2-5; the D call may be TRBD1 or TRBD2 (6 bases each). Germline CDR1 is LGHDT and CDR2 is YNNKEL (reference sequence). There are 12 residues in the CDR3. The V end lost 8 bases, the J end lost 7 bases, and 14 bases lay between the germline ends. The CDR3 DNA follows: TGTGCCAGCTGGGGGGCCCCCGGGACCCAGTACTTC. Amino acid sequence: CASWGAPGTQYF.

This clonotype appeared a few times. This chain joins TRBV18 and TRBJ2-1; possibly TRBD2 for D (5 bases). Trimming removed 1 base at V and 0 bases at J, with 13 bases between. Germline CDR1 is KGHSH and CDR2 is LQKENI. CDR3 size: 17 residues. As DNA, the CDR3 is TGTGCCAGCTCACCACAGGAAGCGGTCCTCTCCTACAATGAGCAGTTCTTC. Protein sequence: CASSPQEAVLSYNEQFF.

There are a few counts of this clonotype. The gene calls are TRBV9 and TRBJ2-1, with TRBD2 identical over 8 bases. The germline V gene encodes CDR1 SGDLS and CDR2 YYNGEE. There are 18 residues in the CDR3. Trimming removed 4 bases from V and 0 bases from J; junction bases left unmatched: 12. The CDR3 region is CASSLGTSVIGSYNEQFF. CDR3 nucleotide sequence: TGTGCCAGCAGCCTAGGGACTAGTGTGATCGGCTCCTACAATGAGCAGTTCTTC.

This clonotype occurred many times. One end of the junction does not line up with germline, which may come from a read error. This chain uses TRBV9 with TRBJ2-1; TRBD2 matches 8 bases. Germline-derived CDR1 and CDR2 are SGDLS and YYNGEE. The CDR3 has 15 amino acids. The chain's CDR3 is CAISVGTSGYNEQFF. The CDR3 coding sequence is TGTGCCATCAGCGTAGGAACTAGCGGTTACAATGAGCAGTTCTTC.

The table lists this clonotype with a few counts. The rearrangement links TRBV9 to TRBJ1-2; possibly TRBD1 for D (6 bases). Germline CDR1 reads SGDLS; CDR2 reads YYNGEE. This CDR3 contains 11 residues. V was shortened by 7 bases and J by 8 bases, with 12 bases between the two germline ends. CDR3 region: CASGRQGGYTF. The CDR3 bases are TGTGCCAGCGGAAGGCAGGGGGGCTACACCTTC.

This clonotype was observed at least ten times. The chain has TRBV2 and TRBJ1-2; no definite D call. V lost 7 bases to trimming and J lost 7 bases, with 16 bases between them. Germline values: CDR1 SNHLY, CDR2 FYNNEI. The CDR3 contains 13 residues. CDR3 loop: CASKVSVTGGYTF. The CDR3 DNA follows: TGTGCCAGCAAAGTCAGCGTCACGGGTGGCTACACCTTC.

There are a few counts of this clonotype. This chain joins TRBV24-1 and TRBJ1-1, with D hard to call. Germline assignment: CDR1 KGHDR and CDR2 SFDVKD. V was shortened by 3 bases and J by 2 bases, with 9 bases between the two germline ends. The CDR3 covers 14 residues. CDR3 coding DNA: TGTGCCACCAGTGATAGTACCTCTAACACTGAAGCTTTCTTT. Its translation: CATSDSTSNTEAFF.

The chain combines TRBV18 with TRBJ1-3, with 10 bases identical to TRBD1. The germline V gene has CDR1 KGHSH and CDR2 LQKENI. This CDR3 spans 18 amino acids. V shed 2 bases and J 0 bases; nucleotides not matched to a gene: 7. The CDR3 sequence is CASSPIRRDRGSGNTIYF. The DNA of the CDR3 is TGTGCCAGCTCACCAATACGCCGGGACAGGGGCTCTGGAAACACCATATATTTT.

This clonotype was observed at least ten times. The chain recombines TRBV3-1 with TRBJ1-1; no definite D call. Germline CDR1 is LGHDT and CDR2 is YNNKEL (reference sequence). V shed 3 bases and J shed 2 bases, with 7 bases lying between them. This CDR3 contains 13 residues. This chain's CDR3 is CASSQNGNTEAFF. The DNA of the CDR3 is TGTGCCAGCAGCCAGAACGGCAACACTGAAGCTTTCTTT.

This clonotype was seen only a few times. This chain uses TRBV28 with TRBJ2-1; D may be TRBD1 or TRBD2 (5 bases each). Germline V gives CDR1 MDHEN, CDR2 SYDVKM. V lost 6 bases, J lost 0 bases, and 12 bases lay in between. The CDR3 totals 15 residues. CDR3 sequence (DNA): TGTGCCAGCAGACCCGGGGCCCTCTCCTACAATGAGCAGTTCTTC. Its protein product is CASRPGALSYNEQFF.